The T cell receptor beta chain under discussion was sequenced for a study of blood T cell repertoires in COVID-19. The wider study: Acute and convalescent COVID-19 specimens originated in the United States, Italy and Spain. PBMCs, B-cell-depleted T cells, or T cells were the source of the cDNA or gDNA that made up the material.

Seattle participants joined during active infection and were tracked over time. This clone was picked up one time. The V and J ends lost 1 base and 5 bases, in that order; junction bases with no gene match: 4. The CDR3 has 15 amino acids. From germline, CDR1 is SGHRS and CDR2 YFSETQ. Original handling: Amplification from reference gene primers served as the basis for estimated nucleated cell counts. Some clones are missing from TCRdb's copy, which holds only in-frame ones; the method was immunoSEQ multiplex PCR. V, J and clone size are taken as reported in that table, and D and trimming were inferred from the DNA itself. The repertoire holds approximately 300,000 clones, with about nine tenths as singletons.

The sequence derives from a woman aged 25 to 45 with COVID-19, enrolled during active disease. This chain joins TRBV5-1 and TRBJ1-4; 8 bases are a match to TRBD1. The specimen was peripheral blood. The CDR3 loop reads CASSLQGQENEKLFF. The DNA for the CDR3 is TGCGCCAGCAGCTTGCAGGGACAGGAAAATGAAAAACTGTTTTTT.